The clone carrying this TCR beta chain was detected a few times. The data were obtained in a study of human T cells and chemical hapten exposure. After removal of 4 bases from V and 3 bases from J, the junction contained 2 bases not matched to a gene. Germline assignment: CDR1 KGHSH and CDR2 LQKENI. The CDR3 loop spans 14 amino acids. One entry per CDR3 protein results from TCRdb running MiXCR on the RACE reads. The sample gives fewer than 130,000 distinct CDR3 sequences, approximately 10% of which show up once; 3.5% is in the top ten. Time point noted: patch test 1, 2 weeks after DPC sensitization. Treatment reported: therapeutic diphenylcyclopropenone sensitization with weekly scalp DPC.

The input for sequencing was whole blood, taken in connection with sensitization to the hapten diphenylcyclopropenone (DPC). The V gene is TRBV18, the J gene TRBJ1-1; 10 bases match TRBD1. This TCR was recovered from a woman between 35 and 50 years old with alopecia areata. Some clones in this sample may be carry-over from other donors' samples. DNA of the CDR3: TGTGCCAGCTCACGGGGACAGGGGTACACTGAAGCTTTCTTT. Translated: CASSRGQGYTEAFF.